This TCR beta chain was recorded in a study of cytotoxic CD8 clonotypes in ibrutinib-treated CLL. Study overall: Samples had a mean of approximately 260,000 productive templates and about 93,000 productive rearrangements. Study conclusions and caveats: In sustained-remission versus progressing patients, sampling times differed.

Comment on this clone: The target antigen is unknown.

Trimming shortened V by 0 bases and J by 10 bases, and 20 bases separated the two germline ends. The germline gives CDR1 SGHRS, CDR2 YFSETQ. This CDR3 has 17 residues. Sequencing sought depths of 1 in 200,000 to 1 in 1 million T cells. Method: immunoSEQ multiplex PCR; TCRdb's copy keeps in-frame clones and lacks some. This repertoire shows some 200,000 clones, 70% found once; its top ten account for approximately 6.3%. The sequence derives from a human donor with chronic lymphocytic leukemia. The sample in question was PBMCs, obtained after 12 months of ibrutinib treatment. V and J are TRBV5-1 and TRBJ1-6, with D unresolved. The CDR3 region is CASSLVGRLVIESPLHF. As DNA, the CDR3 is TGCGCCAGCAGCTTGGTAGGCCGATTGGTGATTGAGTCACCCCTCCACTTT.